The rows below give T cell receptor beta chains drawn from one sample of a study of CD8+CD57+ T cells in acquired aplastic anemia. MiXCR was run by TCRdb on the reads, yielding one entry per CDR3 protein. The sample holds 400,000 to 500,000 distinct CDR3 sequences, roughly 68% seen once. The sample consisted of sorted CD4+, CD8+, or CD8+CD57+ T cells (not recorded which) from PBMCs. The receptors derive from a human donor in good health, serving as a control. Both conserved end residues are part of each CDR3. The D gene is left open where the match is weak. Part of the rows lack a size; the others show once, few, many or a class for expanded clones.

clone size	V gene	J gene	D gene	CDR3 length	CDR3 protein	CDR3 DNA
.	TRBV2	TRBJ1-1	.	13	CASSSRAGTEAFF	TGTGCCAGCAGCTCCAGGGCGGGAACTGAAGCTTTCTTT
.	TRBV20-1	TRBJ2-7	.	13	CSAISGLVHEQYF	TGCAGTGCTATTTCGGGACTCGTCCACGAGCAGTACTTC
.	TRBV5-4	TRBJ2-1	.	13	CASSAPPSGEQFF	TGTGCCAGCAGCGCTCCCCCCTCGGGTGAGCAGTTCTTC
many	TRBV24-1	TRBJ1-2	TRBD1	16	CATSDSGQGAFYGYTF	TGTGCCACCAGTGATTCGGGACAGGGGGCCTTCTATGGCTACACCTTC
.	TRBV12-3/TRBV12-4	TRBJ1-2	.	13	CASSRPNRDGYTF	TGTGCCAGCAGCCGACCCAACAGGGATGGCTACACCTTC
.	TRBV24-1	TRBJ2-5	.	12	CATGDGQETQYF	TGTGCCACCGGGGACGGTCAAGAGACCCAGTACTTC
.	TRBV7-2	TRBJ2-2	.	15	CASSLVRGNDQYLFF	TGTGCCAGCAGCTTAGTACGGGGGAACGACCAGTACCTCTTTTTT
many	TRBV7-6	TRBJ2-3	.	16	CASSLSTGGPTDTQYF	TGTGCCAGCAGCTTATCAACCGGCGGACCCACAGATACGCAGTATTTT
.	TRBV11-3	TRBJ1-2	.	13	CASSRGGTNGYTF	TGTGCCAGCAGCCGCGGGGGGACAAATGGCTACACCTTC
.	TRBV7-2	TRBJ2-7	TRBD1	15	CASSYQNRGDHQQYF	TGTGCCAGCAGTTATCAAAACAGGGGCGACCACCAGCAGTACTTC
.	TRBV19	TRBJ1-5	.	16	CASSIGGWGGNQPQHF	TGTGCCAGTAGTATCGGGGGTTGGGGGGGCAATCAGCCCCAGCATTTT
.	TRBV7-3	TRBJ2-5	TRBD2	16	CATSRIGGGDLEPQYF	TGTGCCACCAGCCGAATTGGCGGGGGGGACCTGGAGCCGCAGTACTTC
.	TRBV20-1	TRBJ1-2	.	13	CSARRRASYGYTF	TGCAGTGCTAGGCGGAGGGCTAGTTATGGCTACACCTTC
.	TRBV10-3	TRBJ1-5	.	16	CAISGVRGGGNQPQHF	TGTGCCATCAGTGGAGTGCGGGGGGGTGGCAATCAGCCCCAGCATTTT
many	TRBV7-6	TRBJ2-7	.	11	CASSPPYEQYF	TGTGCCAGCAGCCCTCCCTACGAGCAGTACTTC
many	TRBV12-3/TRBV12-4	TRBJ1-2	.	15	CASSLTQGTSWGYTF	TGTGCCAGCAGTTTGACGCAGGGGACTTCCTGGGGCTACACCTTC
.	TRBV7-2	TRBJ2-7	.	13	CASSALDKEQQYF	TGTGCCAGCAGCGCACTGGACAAGGAGCAGCAGTACTTC
many	TRBV7-8	TRBJ1-1	.	15	CASSLGRRANTEAFF	TGTGCCAGCAGCTTAGGTCGTAGAGCGAACACTGAAGCTTTCTTT
.	TRBV2	TRBJ1-5	TRBD1	14	CASRDRNPEQPQHF	TGTGCCAGCCGGGACAGGAACCCGGAGCAGCCCCAGCATTTT
.	TRBV9	TRBJ2-7	.	15	CASSVDAGSVYEQYF	TGTGCCAGCAGCGTAGATGCAGGGTCGGTCTACGAGCAGTACTTC
.	TRBV7-3	TRBJ2-1	.	11	CASSLEQEQFF	TGTGCCAGCAGCCTGGAACAGGAGCAGTTCTTC
many	TRBV20-1	TRBJ1-3	TRBD1	13	CSATGDSGNTIYF	TGCAGTGCCACAGGGGACTCTGGAAACACCATATATTTT
.	TRBV25-1	TRBJ2-7	.	15	CASSEPGGQGDEQYF	TGTGCCAGCAGTGAACCCGGAGGTCAGGGCGACGAGCAGTACTTC
.	TRBV20-1	TRBJ2-7	TRBD2	16	CSVKSRGLAEVYEQYF	TGCAGTGTTAAGAGCCGGGGACTAGCGGAAGTTTACGAGCAGTACTTC
.	TRBV2	TRBJ1-2	.	16	CASREGGQGDQYGHSF	TGTGCCAGCAGGGAAGGTGGTCAGGGCGATCAGTATGGGCACTCCTTC
.	TRBV7-9	TRBJ1-3	.	17	CASSRANDRRPGNAIYF	TGTGCCAGCAGCCGGGCAAACGACAGGCGGCCAGGGAACGCCATATATTTT